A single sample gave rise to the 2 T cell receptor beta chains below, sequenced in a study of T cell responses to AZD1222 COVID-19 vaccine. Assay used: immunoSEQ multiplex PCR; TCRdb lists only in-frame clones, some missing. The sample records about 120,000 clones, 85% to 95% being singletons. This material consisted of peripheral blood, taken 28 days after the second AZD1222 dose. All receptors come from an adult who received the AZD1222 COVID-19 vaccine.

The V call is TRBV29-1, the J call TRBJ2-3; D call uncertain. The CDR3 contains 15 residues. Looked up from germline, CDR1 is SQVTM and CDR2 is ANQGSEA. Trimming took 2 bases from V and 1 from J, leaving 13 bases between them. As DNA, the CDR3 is TGCAGCGTTGAATCGCATAGGCGTGGCACAGATACGCAGTATTTT. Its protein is CSVESHRRGTDTQYF.

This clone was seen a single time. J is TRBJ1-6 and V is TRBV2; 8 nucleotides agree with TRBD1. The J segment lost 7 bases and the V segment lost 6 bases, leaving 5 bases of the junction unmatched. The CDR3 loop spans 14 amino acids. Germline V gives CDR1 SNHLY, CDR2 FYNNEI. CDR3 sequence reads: CASRTGTGNSPLHF. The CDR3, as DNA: TGTGCCAGCAGGACCGGGACAGGCAATTCACCCCTCCACTTT.